The entry that follows covers one T cell receptor (beta chain) sequence. As yet, its antigen is unknown. With V trimmed by 3 bases and J by 0 bases, 12 bases remained unmatched. The germline V gene has CDR1 DFQATT and CDR2 SNEGSKA (reference sequence). The CDR3 sequence is 19 residues long. This sample was included in a study of T cell responses to AZD1222 COVID-19 vaccine. Profiling relied on immunoSEQ multiplex PCR, and the TCRdb table lists in-frame clones only, not all of them. The sample includes about 110,000 clones, more than 75% of them seen just once. The study, taken as a whole, reports: Across the whole spike, CD4 TCRs peaked at regions 160-218 and 743-854.

The chain recombines TRBV20-1 with TRBJ2-1; 12 bases fit TRBD2. Sequenced here: peripheral blood, sampled on day 0 of AZD1222 vaccination. The clonotype was recovered from an adult in good health. The CDR3 DNA reads as TGCAGTGCTAGTCCGAGACTAGCGGGGGACAAGAGCTCCTACAATGAGCAGTTCTTC. Translated: CSASPRLAGDKSSYNEQFF.